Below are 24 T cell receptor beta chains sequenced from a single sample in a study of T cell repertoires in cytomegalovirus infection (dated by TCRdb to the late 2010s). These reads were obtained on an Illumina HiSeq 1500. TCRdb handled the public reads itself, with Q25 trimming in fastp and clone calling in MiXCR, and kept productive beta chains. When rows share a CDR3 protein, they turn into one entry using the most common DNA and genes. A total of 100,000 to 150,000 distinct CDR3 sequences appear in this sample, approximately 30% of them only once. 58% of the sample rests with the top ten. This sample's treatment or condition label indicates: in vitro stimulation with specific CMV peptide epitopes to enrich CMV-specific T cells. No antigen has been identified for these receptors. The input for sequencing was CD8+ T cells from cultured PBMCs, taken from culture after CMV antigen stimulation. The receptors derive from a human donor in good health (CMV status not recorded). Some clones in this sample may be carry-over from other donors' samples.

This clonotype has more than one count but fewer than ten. CDR3 loop: CASSPSRDSSYNEQFF. CDR3 in DNA: TGTGCCAGCAGCCCAAGTCGGGACAGCTCCTACAATGAGCAGTTCTTC. The chain combines TRBV7-8 with TRBJ2-1, with 7 bases identical to TRBD1. CDR1 is SGHVS and CDR2 is FQNEAQ in the germline V gene. The CDR3 contains 16 residues. Trimming removed 5 bases from V and 0 bases from J; junction bases left unmatched: 7.

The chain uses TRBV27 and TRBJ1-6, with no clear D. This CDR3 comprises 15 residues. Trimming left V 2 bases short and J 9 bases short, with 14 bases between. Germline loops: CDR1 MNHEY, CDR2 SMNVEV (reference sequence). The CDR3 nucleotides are TGTGCCAGCAGTTTACACGGGTCAGGAATTTCACCCCTCCACTTT. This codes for CASSLHGSGISPLHF.

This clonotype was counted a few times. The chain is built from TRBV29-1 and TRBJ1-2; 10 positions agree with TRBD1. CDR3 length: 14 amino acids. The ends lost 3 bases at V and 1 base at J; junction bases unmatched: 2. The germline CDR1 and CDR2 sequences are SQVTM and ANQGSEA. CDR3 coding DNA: TGCAGCGTTGATGACAGGGGGCTTAACTATGGCTACACCTTC. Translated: CSVDDRGLNYGYTF.

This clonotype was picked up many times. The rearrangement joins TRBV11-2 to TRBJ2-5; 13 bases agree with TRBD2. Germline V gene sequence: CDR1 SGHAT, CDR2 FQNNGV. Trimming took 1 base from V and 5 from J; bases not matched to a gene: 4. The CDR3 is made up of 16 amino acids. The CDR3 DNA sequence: TGTGCCAGCAGCTTAGGACTAGCGGGGGGTCGGGAGACCCAGTACTTC. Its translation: CASSLGLAGGRETQYF.

The CDR3 DNA is TGTGCCAGCAGCTTTGGTACAGGGACGACAGATACGCAGTATTTT. Its protein is CASSFGTGTTDTQYF. The chain combines TRBV7-2 with TRBJ2-3; the D gene is possibly TRBD1 (6 bases). This CDR3 comprises 15 residues. Germline loops: CDR1 SGHTA, CDR2 FQGNSA. The V gene lost 3 bases and the J gene lost 3 bases, with 13 bases spanning the gap.

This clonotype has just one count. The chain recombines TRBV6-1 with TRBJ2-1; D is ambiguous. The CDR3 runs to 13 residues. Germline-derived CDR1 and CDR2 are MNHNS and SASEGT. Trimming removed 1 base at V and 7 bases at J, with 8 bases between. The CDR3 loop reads CASSEDFDNEQFF. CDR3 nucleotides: TGTGCCAGCAGTGAAGACTTTGATAATGAGCAGTTCTTC.

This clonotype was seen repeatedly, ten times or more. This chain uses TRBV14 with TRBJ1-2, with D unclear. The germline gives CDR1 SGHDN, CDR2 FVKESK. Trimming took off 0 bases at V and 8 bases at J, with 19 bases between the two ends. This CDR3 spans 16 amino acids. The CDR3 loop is CASSQDREVADRGYTF. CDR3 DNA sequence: TGTGCCAGCAGCCAAGATCGGGAGGTGGCGGACCGGGGCTACACCTTC. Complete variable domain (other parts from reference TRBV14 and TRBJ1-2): EAGVTQFPSHSVIEKGQTVTLRCDPISGHDNLYWYRRVMGKEIKFLLHFVKESKQDESGMPNNRFLAERTGGTYSTLKVQPAELEDSGVYFCASSQDREVADRGYTFGSGTRLTVV.

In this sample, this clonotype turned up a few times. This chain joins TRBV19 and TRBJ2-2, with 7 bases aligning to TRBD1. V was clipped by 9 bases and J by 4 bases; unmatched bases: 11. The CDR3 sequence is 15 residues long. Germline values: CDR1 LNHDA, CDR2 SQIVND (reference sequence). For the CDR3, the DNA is TGTGCCAGCAGGAAGACAGGGTTGGGCACCGGGGAGCTGTTTTTT. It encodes CASRKTGLGTGELFF.

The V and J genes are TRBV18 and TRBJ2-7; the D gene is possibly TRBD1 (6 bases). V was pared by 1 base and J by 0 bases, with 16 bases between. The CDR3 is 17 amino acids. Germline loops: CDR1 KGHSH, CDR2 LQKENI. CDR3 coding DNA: TGTGCCAGCTCACCACGTGGAACAGGGCACCTCTCCTACGAGCAGTACTTC. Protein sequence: CASSPRGTGHLSYEQYF.

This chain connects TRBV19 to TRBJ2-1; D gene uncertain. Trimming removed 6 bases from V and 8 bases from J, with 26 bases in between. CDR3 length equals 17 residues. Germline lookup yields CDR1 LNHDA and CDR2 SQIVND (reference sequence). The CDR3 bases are TGTGCCAGTAGAGCAGGACCACCCCTAGATATGACCCATGAGCAGTTCTTC. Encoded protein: CASRAGPPLDMTHEQFF.

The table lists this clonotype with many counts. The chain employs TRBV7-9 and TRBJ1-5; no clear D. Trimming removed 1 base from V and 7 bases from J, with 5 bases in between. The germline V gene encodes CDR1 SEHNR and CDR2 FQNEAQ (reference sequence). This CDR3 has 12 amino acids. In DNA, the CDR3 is TGTGCCAGCAGCTTAGATGAGCAGCCCCAGCATTTT. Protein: CASSLDEQPQHF.

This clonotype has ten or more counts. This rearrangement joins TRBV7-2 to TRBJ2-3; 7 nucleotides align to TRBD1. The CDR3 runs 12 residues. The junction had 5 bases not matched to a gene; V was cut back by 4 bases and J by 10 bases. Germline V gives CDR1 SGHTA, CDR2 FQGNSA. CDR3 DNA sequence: TGTGCCAGCAGCTCAGGGGGACCGGCGCAGTATTTT. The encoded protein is CASSSGGPAQYF.

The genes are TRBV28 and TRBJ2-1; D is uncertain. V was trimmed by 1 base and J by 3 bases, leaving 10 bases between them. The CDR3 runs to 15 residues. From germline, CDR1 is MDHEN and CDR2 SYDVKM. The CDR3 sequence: CASSLLRLGYNEQFF. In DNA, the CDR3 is TGTGCCAGCAGTTTATTGAGACTGGGCTACAATGAGCAGTTCTTC.

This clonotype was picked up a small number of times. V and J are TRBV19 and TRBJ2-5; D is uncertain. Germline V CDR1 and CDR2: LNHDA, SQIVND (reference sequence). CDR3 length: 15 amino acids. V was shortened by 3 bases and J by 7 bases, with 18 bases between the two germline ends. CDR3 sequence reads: CASSIGSGALGTQYF. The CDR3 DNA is TGTGCCAGTAGTATCGGGTCCGGAGCCCTGGGGACCCAGTACTTC.

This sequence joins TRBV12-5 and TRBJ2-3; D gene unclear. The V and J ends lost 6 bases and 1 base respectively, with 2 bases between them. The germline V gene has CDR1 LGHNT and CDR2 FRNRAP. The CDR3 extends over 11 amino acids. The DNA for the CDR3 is TGTGCTAGTGGGGGCACAGATACGCAGTATTTT. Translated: CASGGTDTQYF.

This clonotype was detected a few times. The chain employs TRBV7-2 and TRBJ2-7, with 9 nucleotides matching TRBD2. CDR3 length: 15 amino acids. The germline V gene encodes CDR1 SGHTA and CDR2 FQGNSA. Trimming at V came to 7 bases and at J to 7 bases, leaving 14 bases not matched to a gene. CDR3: CASTSPAGGLREQYF. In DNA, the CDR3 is TGTGCCAGCACCTCCCCAGCGGGGGGTTTGAGGGAGCAGTACTTC.

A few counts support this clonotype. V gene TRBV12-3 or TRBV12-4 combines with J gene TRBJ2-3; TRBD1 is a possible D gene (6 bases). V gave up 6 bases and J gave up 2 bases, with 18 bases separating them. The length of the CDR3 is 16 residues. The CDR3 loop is CASSPTIGQYTDTQYF. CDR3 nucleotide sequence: TGTGCCAGCAGCCCCACAATAGGACAGTACACAGATACGCAGTATTTT.

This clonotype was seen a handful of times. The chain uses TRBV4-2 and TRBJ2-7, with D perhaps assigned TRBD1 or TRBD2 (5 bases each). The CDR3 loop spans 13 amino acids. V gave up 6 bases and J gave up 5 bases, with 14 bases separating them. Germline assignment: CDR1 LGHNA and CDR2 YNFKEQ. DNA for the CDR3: TGTGCCAGCAGAGGGGACCTCGGGGACGAGCAGTACTTC. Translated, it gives CASRGDLGDEQYF.

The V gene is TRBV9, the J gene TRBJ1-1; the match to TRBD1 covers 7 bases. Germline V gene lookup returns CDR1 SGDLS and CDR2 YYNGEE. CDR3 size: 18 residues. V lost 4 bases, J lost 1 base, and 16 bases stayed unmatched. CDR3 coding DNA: TGTGCCAGCAGCATCACGACAGGGAATCTCGTCCCGAACACTGAAGCTTTCTTT. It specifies CASSITTGNLVPNTEAFF.

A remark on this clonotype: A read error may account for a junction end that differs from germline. As DNA, the CDR3 is TGTGCCAGCAGCTTGAGGGGAATCCAGACCATTAATCAGCCCCAGCATTTT. The encoded protein is CASSLRGIQTINQPQHF. V and J are TRBV5-3 and TRBJ1-5; possible D gene TRBD1, 5 bases. TRBV5-3 is given ORF status, its function remaining uncertain. This CDR3 has 17 residues.

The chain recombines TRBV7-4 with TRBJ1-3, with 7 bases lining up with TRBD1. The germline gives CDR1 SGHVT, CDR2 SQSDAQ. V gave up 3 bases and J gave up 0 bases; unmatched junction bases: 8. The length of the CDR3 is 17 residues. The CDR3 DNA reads TGTGCCAGCAGCTTCCCACAGGGGACTGACTCTGGAAACACCATATATTTT. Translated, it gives CASSFPQGTDSGNTIYF.

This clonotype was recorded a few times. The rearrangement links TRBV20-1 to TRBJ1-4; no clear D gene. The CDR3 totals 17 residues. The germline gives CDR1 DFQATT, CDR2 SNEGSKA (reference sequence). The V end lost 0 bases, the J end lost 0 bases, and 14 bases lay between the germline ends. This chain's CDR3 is CSARDYRRTATNEKLFF. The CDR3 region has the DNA TGCAGTGCTAGAGACTATAGAAGGACTGCAACTAATGAAAAACTGTTTTTT.

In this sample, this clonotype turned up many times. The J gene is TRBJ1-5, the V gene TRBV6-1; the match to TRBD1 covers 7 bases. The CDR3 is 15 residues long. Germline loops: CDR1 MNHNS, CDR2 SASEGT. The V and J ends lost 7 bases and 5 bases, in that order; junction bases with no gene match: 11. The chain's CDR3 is CASILQRQGDQPQHF. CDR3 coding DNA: TGTGCCAGCATTTTGCAAAGACAGGGAGATCAGCCCCAGCATTTT.

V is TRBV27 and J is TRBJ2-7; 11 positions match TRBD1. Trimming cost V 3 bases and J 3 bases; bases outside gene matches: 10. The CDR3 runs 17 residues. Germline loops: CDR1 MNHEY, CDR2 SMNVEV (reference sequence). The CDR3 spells CASSFWTGGHLGYEQYF. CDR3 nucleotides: TGTGCCAGCAGTTTTTGGACAGGGGGCCATTTGGGCTACGAGCAGTACTTC.